This T cell receptor (beta chain) is from a study of T cells in localized non-small cell lung cancer. Study findings and constraints: An association was observed between higher blood T cell density and longer overall survival. Across samples, adjacent lung featured a median approximately 56 of the top 100 tumor clones. Because only a single region of the tumor was sequenced, heterogeneity remains possible.

The V gene's germline CDR1 is SGHNT and CDR2 YENEEA. V lost 5 bases to trimming and J lost 0 bases, with 2 bases between them. CDR3 length: 13 amino acids. Worth noting for this clone: The antigen remains undetermined.

TCRdb's table, derived via immunoSEQ multiplex PCR, lists solely in-frame clones and lacks some. The data show under 35,000 clones, with approximately 90% seen just once and roughly 10% held by the top ten. Sequenced material: peripheral blood mononuclear cells, taken before any cancer treatment. The sequence came from a female donor at least 60 years old with stage II lung adenocarcinoma. The V and J genes are TRBV11-3 and TRBJ2-6; D not certain. CDR3 in DNA: TGTGCCAGCAGCCACTCTGGGGCCAACGTCCTGACTTTC. It translates to CASSHSGANVLTF.